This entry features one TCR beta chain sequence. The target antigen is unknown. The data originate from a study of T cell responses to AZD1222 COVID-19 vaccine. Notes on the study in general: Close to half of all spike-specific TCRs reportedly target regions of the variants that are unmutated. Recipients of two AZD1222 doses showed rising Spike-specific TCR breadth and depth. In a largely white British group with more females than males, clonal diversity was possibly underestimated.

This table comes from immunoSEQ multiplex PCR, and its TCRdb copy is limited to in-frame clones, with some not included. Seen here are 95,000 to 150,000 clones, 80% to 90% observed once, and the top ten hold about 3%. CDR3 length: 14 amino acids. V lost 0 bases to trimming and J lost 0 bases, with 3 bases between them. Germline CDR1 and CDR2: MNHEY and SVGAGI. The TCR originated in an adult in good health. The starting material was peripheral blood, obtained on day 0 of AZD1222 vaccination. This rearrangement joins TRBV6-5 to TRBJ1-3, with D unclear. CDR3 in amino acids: CASSYSRSGNTIYF. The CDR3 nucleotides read TGTGCCAGCAGTTACTCCCGCTCTGGAAACACCATATATTTT.